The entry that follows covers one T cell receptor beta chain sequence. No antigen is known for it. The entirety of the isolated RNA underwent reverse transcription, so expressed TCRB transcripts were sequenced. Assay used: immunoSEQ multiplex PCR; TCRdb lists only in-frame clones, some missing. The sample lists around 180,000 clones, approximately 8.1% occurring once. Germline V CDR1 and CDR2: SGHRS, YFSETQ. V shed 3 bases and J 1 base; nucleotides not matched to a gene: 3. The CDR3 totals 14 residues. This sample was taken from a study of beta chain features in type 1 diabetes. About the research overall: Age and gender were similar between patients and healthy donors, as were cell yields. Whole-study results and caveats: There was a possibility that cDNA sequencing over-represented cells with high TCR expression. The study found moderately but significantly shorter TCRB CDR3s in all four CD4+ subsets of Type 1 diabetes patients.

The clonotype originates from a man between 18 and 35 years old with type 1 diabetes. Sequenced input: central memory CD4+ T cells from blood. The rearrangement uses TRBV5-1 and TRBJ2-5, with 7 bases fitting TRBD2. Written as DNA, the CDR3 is TGCGCCAGCAGCTCCGGGGGGTCCCAAGAGACCCAGTACTTC. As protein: CASSSGGSQETQYF.